The T cell receptor beta chain described here comes from a study of T-cell reconstitution after alpha-beta-depleted transplantation in children (dated by TCRdb to 2016 to 2017). For the study in its entirety: Using TCR repertoire profiling, the study followed T-cell immune reconstitution in a quantitative way in children after TCRalphabeta/CD19-depleted allogeneic hematopoietic cell transplantation.

There are 14 amino acids in the CDR3, from cysteine to phenylalanine inclusive. Of the read, only the CDR3 DNA is kept; its 42 bases are in frame from base 1. Trimmed from V: 6 bases; trimmed from J: 4 bases; junction bases lacking a gene match: 2. The protocol used for the library was PCR. This sample was sequenced with an Illumina HiSeq 2500. TCR libraries were prepared with molecular barcoding, using unique molecular identifiers to normalize TCRbeta repertoire quantification. The public reads were reanalyzed by TCRdb: fastp trimming at Q25, MiXCR alignment, in-frame beta chains only. Records with the same CDR3 protein are collapsed into one entry carrying the most frequent genes and DNA. The sample table contains 500,000 to 600,000 distinct CDR3 sequences; only one count was recorded for over 25% of them. The ten most abundant clones make up around 2.3% of the sample. A remark on this clonotype: What antigen it recognizes has not been identified. Within one base of it there is no much larger clone, and no base qualities were kept.

The source of this sequence is a human donor who donated a stem cell graft to a child with aplastic anemia. The chain uses TRBV12-3 or TRBV12-4 and TRBJ1-5, with TRBD1 identical over 11 junction bases. Sample: PBMCs from the stem cell graft donor, taken from the stem cell graft. The DNA is as follows: TGTGCCAGCAGGGACAGGGGGCGGAATCAGCCCCAGCATTTT. It specifies CASRDRGRNQPQHF.